The clone carrying this T cell receptor (beta chain) has only a few counts. As yet, its antigen is unknown. This entry comes from a study of T-cell reconstitution after alpha-beta-depleted transplantation in children. Notes on the study in general: Reportedly, alpha-beta T cells present about two months post-transplant originated from several hundred expanded clones of graft origin.

Unique molecular identifiers were used in preparing the TCRbeta library. TCRdb re-derived calls from the PCR reads in MiXCR, one entry per CDR3 protein. The data hold 210,000 or so distinct CDR3 sequences, with approximately 11% observed a single time. This clonotype was obtained from a child in the first two years of life with acute myeloid leukemia, due to receive a stem cell transplant. Sequenced material: PBMCs, taken before TCRalphabeta/CD19-depleted stem cell transplant.

Here the CDR3 DNA reads TGCGCCAGCAGCTTAAGCGGGGGGGCCGGTACGCAGTATTTT. This translates into CASSLSGGAGTQYF. The V call is TRBV5-1, the J call TRBJ2-3, with 10 bases aligning to TRBD2. J gave up 8 bases and V 2 bases, and 5 bases lay outside the gene matches. The length of the CDR3 is 14 residues. The V gene's germline CDR1 is SGHRS and CDR2 YFSETQ.